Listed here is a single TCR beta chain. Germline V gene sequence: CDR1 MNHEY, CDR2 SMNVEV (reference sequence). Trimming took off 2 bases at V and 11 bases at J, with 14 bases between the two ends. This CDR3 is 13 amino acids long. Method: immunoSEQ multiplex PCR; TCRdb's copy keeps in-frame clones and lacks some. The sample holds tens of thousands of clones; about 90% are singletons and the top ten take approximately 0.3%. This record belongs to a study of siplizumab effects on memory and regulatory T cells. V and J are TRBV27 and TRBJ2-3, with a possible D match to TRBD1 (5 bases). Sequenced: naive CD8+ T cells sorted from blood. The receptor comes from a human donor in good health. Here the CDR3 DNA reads TGTGCCAGCAGTTTAGGCCAGGGAATGGGGCAGTATTTT. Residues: CASSLGQGMGQYF.